The present entry profiles one T cell receptor beta chain with its context. The antigen is undetermined. A much larger clone lies a single base off, so this may be a read error. The CDR3 ends on some other residue instead of the conserved phenylalanine or tryptophan, so this is likely a read error. Between the trimmed V and J ends, which lost 9 bases and 5 bases, there was a span of 12 bases. The CDR3 spans 12 residues. Germline V gene data show CDR1 as KGHDR and CDR2 as SFDVKD. The sample comes from a study of T cells in Graves' hyperthyroidism and ophthalmopathy. Researchers took RNA transcripts and amplified the TCR beta CDR3 regions from them. HTBI primers were the set used in a first-round RT-PCR of the TCR CDR3. From the multiplex PCR reads, TCRdb called clonotypes with MiXCR, one entry per CDR3 protein. The data show over 500,000 distinct CDR3 sequences, 35% to 50% seen once. Study results and limitations: Blood also contained most expanded thyroid clonotypes above 0.001.

This sequence joins TRBV24-1 and TRBJ2-5; either TRBD1 or TRBD2 may supply D (5 bases each). The source is an adult woman with Graves' disease, either hyperthyroidism or ophthalmopathy (not recorded which). Input material: peripheral blood or thyroid tissue (not recorded which). The CDR3 region has the DNA TGTGCCACCTGTCAGGGAGTGGAGACCCAGTACCTC. Residues: CATCQGVETQYL.